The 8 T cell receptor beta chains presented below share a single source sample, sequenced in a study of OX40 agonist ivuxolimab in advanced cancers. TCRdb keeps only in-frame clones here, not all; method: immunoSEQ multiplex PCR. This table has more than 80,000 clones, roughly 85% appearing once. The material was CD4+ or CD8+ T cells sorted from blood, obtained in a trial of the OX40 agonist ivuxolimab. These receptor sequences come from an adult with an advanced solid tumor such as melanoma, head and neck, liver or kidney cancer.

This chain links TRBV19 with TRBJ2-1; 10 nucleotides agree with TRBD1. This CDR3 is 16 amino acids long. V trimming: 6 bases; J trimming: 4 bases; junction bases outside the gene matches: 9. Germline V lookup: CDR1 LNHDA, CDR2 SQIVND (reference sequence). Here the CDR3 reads CASSDYGTGVYNEQFF. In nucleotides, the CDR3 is TGTGCCAGTAGCGACTACGGGACAGGGGTGTACAATGAGCAGTTCTTC.

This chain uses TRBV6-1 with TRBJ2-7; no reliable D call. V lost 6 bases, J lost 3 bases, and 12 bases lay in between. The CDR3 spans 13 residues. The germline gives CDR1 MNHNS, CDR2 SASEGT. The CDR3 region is CASSAAPNYEQYF. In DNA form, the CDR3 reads TGTGCCAGCAGCGCAGCCCCAAACTACGAGCAGTACTTC.

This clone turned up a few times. Here the CDR3 DNA reads TGTGCCAGCAGCAAATCACCACAGGGGGGCGGCGAGACCCAGTACTTC. This translates into CASSKSPQGGGETQYF. V and J are TRBV21-1 and TRBJ2-5; the listed D gene, TRBD1, was not tested against the DNA. TRBV21-1 is marked as a pseudogene. The CDR3 runs 16 residues.

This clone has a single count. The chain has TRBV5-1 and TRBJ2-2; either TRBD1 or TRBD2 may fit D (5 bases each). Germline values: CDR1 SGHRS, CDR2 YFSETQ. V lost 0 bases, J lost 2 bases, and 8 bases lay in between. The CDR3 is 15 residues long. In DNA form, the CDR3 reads TGCGCCAGCAGCTTGGAGGGACCAAACACCGGGGAGCTGTTTTTT. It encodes CASSLEGPNTGELFF.

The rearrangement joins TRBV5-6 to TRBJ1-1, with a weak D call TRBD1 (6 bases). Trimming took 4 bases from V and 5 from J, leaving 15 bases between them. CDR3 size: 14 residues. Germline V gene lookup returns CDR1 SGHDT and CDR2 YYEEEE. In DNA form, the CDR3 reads TGTGCCAGCAGCCGGCAGGGGCCCTGGACTGAAGCTTTCTTT. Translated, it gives CASSRQGPWTEAFF.

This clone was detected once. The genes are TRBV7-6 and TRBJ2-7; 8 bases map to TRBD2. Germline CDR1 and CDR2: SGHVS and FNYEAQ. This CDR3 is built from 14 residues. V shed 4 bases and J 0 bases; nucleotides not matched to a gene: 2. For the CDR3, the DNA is TGTGCCAGCAGCTATAGCGGGGCCTCCTACGAGCAGTACTTC. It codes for CASSYSGASYEQYF.

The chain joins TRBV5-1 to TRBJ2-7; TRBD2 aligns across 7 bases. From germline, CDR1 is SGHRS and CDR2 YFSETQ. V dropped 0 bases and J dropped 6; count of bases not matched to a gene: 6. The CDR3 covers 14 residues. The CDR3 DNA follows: TGCGCCAGCAGCTTGGTGGGTAGCGGGTCCGAGCAGTACTTC. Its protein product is CASSLVGSGSEQYF.

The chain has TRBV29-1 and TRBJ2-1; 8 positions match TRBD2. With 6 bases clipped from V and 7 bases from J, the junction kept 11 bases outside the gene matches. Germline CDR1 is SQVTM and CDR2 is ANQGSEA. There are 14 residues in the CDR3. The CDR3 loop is CSVGISGVRNEQFF. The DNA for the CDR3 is TGCAGCGTGGGCATTAGCGGGGTTCGGAATGAGCAGTTCTTC.